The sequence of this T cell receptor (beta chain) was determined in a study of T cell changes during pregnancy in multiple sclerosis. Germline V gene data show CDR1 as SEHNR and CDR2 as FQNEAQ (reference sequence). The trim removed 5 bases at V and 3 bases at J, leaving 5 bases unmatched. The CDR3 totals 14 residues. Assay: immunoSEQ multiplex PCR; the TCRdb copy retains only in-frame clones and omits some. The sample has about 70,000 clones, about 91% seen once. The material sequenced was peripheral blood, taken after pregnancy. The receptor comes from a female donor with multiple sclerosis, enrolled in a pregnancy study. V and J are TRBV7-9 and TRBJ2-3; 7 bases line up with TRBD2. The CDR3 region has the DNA TGTGCCAGCAGCATAGTACTAGCGACAGATACGCAGTATTTT. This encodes CASSIVLATDTQYF.